This T cell receptor beta chain is drawn from a study of shared clonotypes between healthy human individuals. Assay execution proceeded at the deep level. Using immunoSEQ multiplex PCR, the repertoire was profiled, and TCRdb retains in-frame clones only, with some absent. The table lists 2 million to 2.5 million clones, approximately 95% of them singletons. Comment on this clone: Its antigen is currently unknown.

The study's findings and limits: Non-shared clonotypes were found to have lower generation probabilities than the clonotypes that were shared by all four of the sorted-subset donors. Naive subsets typically showed greater estimated richness than memory subsets.

The germline V gene encodes CDR1 MNHEY and CDR2 SVGAGI. V lost 5 bases to trimming and J lost 1 base, with 6 bases between them. CDR3 size: 12 residues. Sequences were obtained from naive CD4+ T cells from PBMCs. Subset noted: CD45RA+ positively selected. V is TRBV6-5 and J is TRBJ2-7; TRBD1 is a possible D gene (5 bases). The receptor comes from a young man in good health. Some clones in this sample may be carry-over from other donors' samples. CDR3 sequence (DNA): TGTGCCAGCAGTGCAGGGTCCTACGAGCAGTACTTC. It specifies CASSAGSYEQYF.